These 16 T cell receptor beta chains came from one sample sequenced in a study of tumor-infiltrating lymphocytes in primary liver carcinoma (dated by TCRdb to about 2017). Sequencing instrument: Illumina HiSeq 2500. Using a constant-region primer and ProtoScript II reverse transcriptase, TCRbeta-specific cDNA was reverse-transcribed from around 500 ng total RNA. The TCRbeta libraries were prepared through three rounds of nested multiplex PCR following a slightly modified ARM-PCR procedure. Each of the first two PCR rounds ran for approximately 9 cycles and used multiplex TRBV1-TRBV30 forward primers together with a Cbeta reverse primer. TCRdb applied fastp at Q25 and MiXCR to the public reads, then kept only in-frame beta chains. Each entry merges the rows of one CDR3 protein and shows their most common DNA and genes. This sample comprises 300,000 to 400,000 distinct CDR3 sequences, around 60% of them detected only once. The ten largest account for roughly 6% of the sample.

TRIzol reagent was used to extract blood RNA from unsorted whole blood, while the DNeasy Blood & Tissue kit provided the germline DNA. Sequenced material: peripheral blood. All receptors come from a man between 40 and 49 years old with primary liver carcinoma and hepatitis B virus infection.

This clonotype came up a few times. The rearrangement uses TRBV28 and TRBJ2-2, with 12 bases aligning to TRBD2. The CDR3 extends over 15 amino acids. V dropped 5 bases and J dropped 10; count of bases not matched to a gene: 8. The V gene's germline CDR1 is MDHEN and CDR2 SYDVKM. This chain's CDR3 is CASSPPSGREKELFF. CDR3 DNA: TGTGCCAGCAGTCCCCCTAGCGGGAGGGAAAAGGAGCTGTTTTTT.

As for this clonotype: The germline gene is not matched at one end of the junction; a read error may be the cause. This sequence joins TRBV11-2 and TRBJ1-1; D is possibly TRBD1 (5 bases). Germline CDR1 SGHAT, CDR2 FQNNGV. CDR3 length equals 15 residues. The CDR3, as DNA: TGTTCCAGTAGCTCCTCCGACAGCATGAACACTGAAGCTTTCTTT. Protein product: CSSSSSDSMNTEAFF. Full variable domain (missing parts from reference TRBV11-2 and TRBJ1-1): EAGVAQSPRYKIIEKRQSVAFWCNPISGHATLYWYQQILGQGPKLLIQFQNNGVVDDSQLPKDRFSAERLKGVDSTLKIQPAKLEDSAVYLCSSSSSDSMNTEAFFGQGTRLTVV.

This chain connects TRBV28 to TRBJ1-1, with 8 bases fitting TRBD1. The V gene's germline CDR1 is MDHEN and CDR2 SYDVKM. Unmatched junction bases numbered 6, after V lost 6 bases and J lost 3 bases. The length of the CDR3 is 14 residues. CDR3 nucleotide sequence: TGTGCCAGCAGGGACAGGGAAAGGGACACTGAAGCTTTCTTT. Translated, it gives CASRDRERDTEAFF.

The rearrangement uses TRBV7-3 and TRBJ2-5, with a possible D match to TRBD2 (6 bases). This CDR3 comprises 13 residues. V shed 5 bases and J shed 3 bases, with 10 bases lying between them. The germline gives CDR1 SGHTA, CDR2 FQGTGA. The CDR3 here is CASSRKREETQYF. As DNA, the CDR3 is TGTGCCAGCAGCCGAAAGCGGGAAGAGACCCAGTACTTC. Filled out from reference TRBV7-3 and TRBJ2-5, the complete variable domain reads GAGVSQTPSNKVTEKGKYVELRCDPISGHTALYWYRQSLGQGPEFLIYFQGTGAADDSGLPNDRFFAVRPEGSVSTLKIQRTERGDSAVYLCASSRKREETQYFGPGTRLLVL.

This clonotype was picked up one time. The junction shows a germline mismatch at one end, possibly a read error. CDR3 residues: CANSLDRLNEELFF. CDR3 in DNA: TGTGCCAACAGCTTAGACAGGCTTAATGAAGAACTGTTTTTT. The genes are TRBV11-2 and TRBJ1-4, with D possibly being TRBD1 (6 bases). This CDR3 has 14 amino acids. Looked up from germline, CDR1 is SGHAT and CDR2 is FQNNGV.

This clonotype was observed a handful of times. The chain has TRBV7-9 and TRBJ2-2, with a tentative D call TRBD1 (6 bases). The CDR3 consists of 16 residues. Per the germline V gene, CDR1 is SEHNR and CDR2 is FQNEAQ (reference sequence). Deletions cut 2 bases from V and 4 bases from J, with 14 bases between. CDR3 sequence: CASSLTGSGATGELFF. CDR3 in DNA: TGTGCCAGCAGCTTAACGGGCTCAGGGGCCACCGGGGAGCTGTTTTTT.

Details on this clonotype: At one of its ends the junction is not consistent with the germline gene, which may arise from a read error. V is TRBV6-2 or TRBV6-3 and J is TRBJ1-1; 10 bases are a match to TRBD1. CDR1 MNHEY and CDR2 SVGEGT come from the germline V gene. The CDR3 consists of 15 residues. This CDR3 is CATSDGTGVVSEAFF. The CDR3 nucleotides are TGTGCCACCAGTGATGGGACAGGGGTCGTTTCTGAAGCCTTCTTT.

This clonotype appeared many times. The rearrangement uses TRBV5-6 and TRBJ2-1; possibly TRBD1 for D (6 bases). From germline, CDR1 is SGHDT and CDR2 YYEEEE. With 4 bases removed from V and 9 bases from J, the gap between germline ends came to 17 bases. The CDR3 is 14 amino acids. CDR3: CASSADWGRGEQFF. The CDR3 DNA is TGTGCCAGCAGCGCGGACTGGGGCAGGGGTGAGCAGTTCTTC.

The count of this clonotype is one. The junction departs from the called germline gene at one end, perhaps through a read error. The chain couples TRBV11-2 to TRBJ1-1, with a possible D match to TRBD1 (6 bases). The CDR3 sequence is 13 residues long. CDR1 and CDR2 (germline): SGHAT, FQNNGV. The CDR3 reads CTSSKDRDTEAFF. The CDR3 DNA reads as TGTACCAGCAGCAAGGACAGAGACACTGAAGCTTTCTTT.

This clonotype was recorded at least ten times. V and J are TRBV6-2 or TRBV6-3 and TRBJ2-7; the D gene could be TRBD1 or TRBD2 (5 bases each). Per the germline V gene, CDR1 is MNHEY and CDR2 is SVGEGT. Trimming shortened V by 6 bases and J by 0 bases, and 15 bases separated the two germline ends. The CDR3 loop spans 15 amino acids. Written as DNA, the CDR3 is TGTGCCAGCAGCCTCCGGGACGCGAGCTCCTACGAGCAGTACTTC. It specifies CASSLRDASSYEQYF.

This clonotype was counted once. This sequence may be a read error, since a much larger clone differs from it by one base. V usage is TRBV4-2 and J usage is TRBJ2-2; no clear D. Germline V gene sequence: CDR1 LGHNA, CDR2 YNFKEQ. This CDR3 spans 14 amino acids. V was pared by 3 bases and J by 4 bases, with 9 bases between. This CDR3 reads CASSHRVSTGELFF. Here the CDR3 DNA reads TGTGCCAGCAGCCACAGAGTATCCACCGGGGAGCTGTTTTTT.

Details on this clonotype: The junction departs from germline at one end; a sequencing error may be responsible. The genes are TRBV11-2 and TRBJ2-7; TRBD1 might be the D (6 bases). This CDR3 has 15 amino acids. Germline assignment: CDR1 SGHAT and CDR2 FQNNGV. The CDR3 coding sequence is TGTGCCAGCAGCTCTGGATATATGGGGGCCTATGAGCAGTACTTC. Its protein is CASSSGYMGAYEQYF.

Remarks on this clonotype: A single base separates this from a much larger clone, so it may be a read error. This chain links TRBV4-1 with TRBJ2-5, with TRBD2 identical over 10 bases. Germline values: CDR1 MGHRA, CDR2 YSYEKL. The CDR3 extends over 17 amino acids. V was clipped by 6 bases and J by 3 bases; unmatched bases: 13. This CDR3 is CASRQLAGGGGKETQYF. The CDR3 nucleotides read TGCGCCAGCAGGCAATTAGCGGGAGGCGGGGGGAAAGAGACCCAGTACTTC.

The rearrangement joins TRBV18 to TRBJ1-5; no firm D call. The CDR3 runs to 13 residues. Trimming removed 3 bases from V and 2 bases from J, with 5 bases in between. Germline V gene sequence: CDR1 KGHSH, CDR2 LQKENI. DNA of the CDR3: TGTGCCAGCTCACCTGACGGCAATCAGCCCCAGCATTTT. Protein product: CASSPDGNQPQHF.

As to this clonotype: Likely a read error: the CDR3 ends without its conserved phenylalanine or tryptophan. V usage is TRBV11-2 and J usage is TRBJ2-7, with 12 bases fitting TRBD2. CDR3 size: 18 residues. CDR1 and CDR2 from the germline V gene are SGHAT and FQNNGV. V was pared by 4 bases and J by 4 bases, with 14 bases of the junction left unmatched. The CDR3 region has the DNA TGTGCCAGCAGCTGGCGGTACAGCCGGACTAGCGGGATTTACGAGCAGTACTCC. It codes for CASSWRYSRTSGIYEQYS.

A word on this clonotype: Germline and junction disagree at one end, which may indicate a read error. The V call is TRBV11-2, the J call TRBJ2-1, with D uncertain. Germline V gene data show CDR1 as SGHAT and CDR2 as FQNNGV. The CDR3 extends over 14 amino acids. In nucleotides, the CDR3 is TGTGCCAGCAGCGTAGAGTTCGGAAGTAATGAGCTGTTCTTC. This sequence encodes CASSVEFGSNELFF.